This TCR beta chain comes out of a study of vaccination effects on CD4 cells after COVID-19. Turning to the study itself: Samples gathered post-vaccine arrived a median of 72 days past the second dose.

The method was immunoSEQ multiplex PCR; TCRdb's version includes in-frame clones alone and lacks a portion of them. The sample lists 28,000 or so clones, around 67% occurring once. The sample holds one count of this clone. The antigen is unknown. Trimming cost V 8 bases and J 7 bases; bases outside gene matches: 28. CDR1 LNHDA and CDR2 SQIVND come from the germline V gene (reference sequence). The CDR3 is 21 amino acids. ViraFEST used viral peptide pools to expand antigen-specific CD4+ T cells before sequencing. Between days 9 and 11 of culture, CD4+ T cells were separated out. Participants were given two doses of BNT162b2 or mRNA-1273 vaccine.

The input for sequencing was CD4+ T cells from PBMCs cultured with HCoV-NL63 spike peptides, taken after COVID-19 vaccination. The receptor was derived from a human donor who received a COVID-19 vaccine. The rearrangement joins TRBV19 to TRBJ1-6; 8 bases agree with TRBD1. The CDR3 coding sequence is TGTGCCAGTGGGACAGGCACACATCCAAGGACAAGGAAGGCGAAGAATTCACCCCTCCACTTT. Its translation: CASGTGTHPRTRKAKNSPLHF.